This T cell receptor (beta chain) originates from a study of T-cell reconstitution after alpha-beta-depleted transplantation in children. Findings and limits, study-wide: Alpha-beta T cells about two months after transplant reportedly derived from several hundred expanded graft clones. The study traced high day-60 TCRbeta diversity in some patients to surviving recipient T cells and thymic progenitors. T-cell numbers and diversity one year post-transplant derived largely from freshly generated T cells.

TCRbeta library preparation incorporated unique molecular identifiers. TCRdb re-derived calls from the PCR reads in MiXCR, one entry per CDR3 protein. There are 90,000 to 100,000 distinct CDR3 sequences in the sample; 20% to 30% occur only once, and about 20% lies in the top ten. A note on this clonotype: Its antigen remains unknown.

This CDR3 comprises 13 residues. Germline V gene lookup returns CDR1 SNHLY and CDR2 FYNNEI. V dropped 4 bases and J dropped 7 bases, with 8 bases sitting between them. The chain is built from TRBV2 and TRBJ1-6; D ambiguous. The starting material was PBMCs, obtained before TCRalphabeta/CD19-depleted stem cell transplant. The clonotype originates from a boy aged 2-15 years with acute lymphoblastic leukemia, due to receive a stem cell transplant. This chain's CDR3 is CASSARPNSPLHF. The CDR3 DNA reads TGTGCCAGCAGTGCCAGGCCCAATTCACCCCTCCACTTT.